This T cell receptor (beta chain) stems from a study of CXCR3-negative and CXCR3-positive naive CD8 T cells. UMI-labeled 5' RACE yielded the TRB cDNA libraries. TCRdb reprocessed the 5' RACE reads; each CDR3 protein has one entry and no DNA is given. Its table records more than 4,500 distinct CDR3 sequences. Germline lookup yields CDR1 SGDLS and CDR2 YYNGEE. The CDR3 sequence is 15 residues long. Each CD8+ T cell subset was sorted in triplicate, a few hundred thousand cells each. Among CD8+ T cells, naive ones were CD45RO-CCR7+CD27+CD95-. Notes on the study in general: Naive cells used TRBV-TRBJ genes in much the same way whether CXCR3-negative or CXCR3-positive; memory cells did not. Naive subsets expressed similar surface CD5; TRB CDR3 features served to infer TCR strength. CXCR3-positive naive cells carried more hydrophobic TRB CDR3s than CXCR3-negative naive cells did.

Comment on this clonotype: What it recognizes is unknown.

This clonotype was obtained from a human donor in good health. Some clones in this sample may be carry-over from other donors' samples. The rearrangement uses TRBV9 and TRBJ1-1; the D call from TCRdb, TRBD1, cannot be confirmed without DNA. Sequencing was performed on naive CXCR3+ CD8+ T cells from blood. This sample's subset: CD45RO-CCR7+CD27+CD95- naive CD8+ T cells expressing CXCR3 (TNR3+). CDR3 amino acids: CASSRQENMNTEAFF.